This T cell receptor beta chain was sequenced in a study of blood T cell repertoires in COVID-19. Study information: Sample material is recorded as cDNA or gDNA derived from T cells, B-cell-depleted T cells, or PBMCs.

V lost 6 bases and J lost 4; bases outside the gene matches: 8. Germline V CDR1 and CDR2: SGHVS, FQNEAQ. CDR3 length: 15 amino acids. As originally analysed: Scientists estimated how many nucleated cells there were by amplifying reference gene primers. The data were produced by immunoSEQ multiplex PCR, yet TCRdb's version contains in-frame clones alone and is incomplete. D and trimming were read from the DNA, whereas the V and J calls and clone size are those reported in that table. The data contain some 400,000 clones, approximately 89% of them singletons. Participant age was roughly 18 to 95 years, and participants resided in fewer than 25 US areas. The study recruited exposed participants who had met a COVID-19 case within 2 weeks before entry. Only one count was recorded for this clone.

The V and J genes are TRBV7-8 and TRBJ1-1; 10 bases are a match to TRBD1. This clonotype was sampled from a woman aged 40 to 50 who had been exposed to COVID-19. Material: PBMCs or T cells enriched from blood (not recorded which). The CDR3 reads CASRKTGTGVTEAFF. The CDR3 DNA follows: TGTGCCAGCAGGAAGACCGGGACAGGGGTCACTGAAGCTTTCTTT.